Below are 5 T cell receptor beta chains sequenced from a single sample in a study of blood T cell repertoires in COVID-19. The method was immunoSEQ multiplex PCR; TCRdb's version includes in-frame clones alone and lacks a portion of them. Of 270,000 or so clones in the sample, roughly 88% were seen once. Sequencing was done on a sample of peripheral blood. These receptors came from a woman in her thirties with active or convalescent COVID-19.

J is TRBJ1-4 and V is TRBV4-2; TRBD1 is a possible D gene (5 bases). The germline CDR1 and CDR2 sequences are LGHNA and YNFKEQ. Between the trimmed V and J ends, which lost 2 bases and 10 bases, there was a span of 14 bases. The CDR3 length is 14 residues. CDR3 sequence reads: CASSQFGGGGKLFF. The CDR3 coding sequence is TGTGCCAGCAGCCAATTCGGCGGGGGAGGAAAACTGTTTTTT.

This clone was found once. The CDR3 nucleotides read TGTGCCAGCACCCCGCGAGGGGGACGCTATGGCTACACCTTC. It specifies CASTPRGGRYGYTF. This rearrangement joins TRBV6-6 to TRBJ1-2, with D perhaps matching TRBD1 (6 bases). Germline V CDR1 and CDR2: MNHNY, SVGAGI (reference sequence). With 7 bases removed from V and 4 bases from J, the gap between germline ends came to 16 bases. The CDR3 runs to 14 residues.

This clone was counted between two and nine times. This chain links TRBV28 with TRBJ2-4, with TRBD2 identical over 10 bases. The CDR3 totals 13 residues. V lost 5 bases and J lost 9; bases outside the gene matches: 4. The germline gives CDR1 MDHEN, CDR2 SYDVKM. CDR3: CASSGTSESIQYF. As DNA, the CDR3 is TGTGCCAGCAGTGGGACTAGCGAAAGCATTCAGTACTTC.

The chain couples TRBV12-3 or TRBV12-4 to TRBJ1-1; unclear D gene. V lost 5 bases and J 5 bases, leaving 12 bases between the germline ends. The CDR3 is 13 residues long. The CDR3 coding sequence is TGTGCCAGCAGTCTCCGAGCGGTAACTGAAGCTTTCTTT. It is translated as CASSLRAVTEAFF.

The CDR3 protein is CASSLAGTGATYEQYF. The CDR3 DNA sequence: TGTGCCAGCAGCTTAGCAGGGACAGGGGCAACCTACGAGCAGTACTTC. This chain links TRBV7-2 with TRBJ2-7; 10 nucleotides agree with TRBD1. Per germline, CDR1 SGHTA and CDR2 FQGNSA. V shed 0 bases, J shed 2 bases, and the junction held 4 bases outside the gene matches. This CDR3 has 16 residues.